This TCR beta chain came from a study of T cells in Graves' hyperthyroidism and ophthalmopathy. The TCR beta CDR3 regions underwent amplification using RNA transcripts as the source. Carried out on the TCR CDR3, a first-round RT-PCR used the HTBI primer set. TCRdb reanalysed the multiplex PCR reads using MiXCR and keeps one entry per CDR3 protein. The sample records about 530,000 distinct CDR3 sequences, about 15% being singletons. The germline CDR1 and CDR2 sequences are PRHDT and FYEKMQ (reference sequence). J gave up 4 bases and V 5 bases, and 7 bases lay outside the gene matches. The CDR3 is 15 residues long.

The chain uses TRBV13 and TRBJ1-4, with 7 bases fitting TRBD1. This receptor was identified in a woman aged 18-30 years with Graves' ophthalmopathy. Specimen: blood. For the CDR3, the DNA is TGTGCCAGCAGCATTTATCGGGACAGTAATGAAAAACTGTTTTTT. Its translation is CASSIYRDSNEKLFF.